This passage covers 20 T cell receptor beta chains from one sample sequenced in a study of cytomegalovirus exposure and HLA in healthy donors. Primers for the PCR totalled 60 Vbeta and 13 Jbeta. Repertoires were generated with immunoSEQ multiplex PCR, while TCRdb's copy carries only in-frame clones and drops some. This sample has over 100,000 clones, with 65% to 75% found just once. The sample comprised PBMCs. These receptors were obtained from a man younger than 40 in good health and CMV-seropositive.

The J gene is TRBJ2-7, the V gene TRBV19; 7 bases are a match to TRBD1. The junction had 4 bases not matched to a gene; V was cut back by 2 bases and J by 3 bases. CDR1 is LNHDA, CDR2 SQIVND, per germline (reference sequence). The CDR3 has 14 residues. The CDR3 here is CASSIRQGVYEQYF. CDR3 DNA: TGTGCCAGTAGTATACGACAGGGAGTCTACGAGCAGTACTTC.

This chain joins TRBV5-6 and TRBJ2-7, with TRBD1 matching over 8 bases. This CDR3 spans 13 amino acids. CDR1 and CDR2 from the germline V gene are SGHDT and YYEEEE. J gave up 2 bases and V 4 bases, and 2 bases lay outside the gene matches. The CDR3 here is CASSVGQAYEQYF. For the CDR3, the DNA is TGTGCCAGCAGCGTGGGACAGGCCTACGAGCAGTACTTC.

The genes are TRBV7-9 and TRBJ2-1, with TRBD1 as a possible D gene (5 bases). The CDR3 loop spans 16 amino acids. Trimming removed 7 bases from V and 3 bases from J, with 19 bases in between. CDR1 and CDR2 from the germline V gene are SEHNR and FQNEAQ (reference sequence). CDR3 coding DNA: TGTGCCAGCACTATAATTGGGGCTGTCTACTACAATGAGCAGTTCTTC. This gives the protein CASTIIGAVYYNEQFF.

CDR3 sequence (DNA): TGTGCCAGCAGTTCCCGATTGGGAGGTGAAAAACTGTTTTTT. It encodes CASSSRLGGEKLFF. The genes are TRBV28 and TRBJ1-4; D remains ambiguous. The CDR3 runs to 14 residues. V dropped 4 bases and J dropped 7 bases, with 13 bases sitting between them. Germline V gene lookup returns CDR1 MDHEN and CDR2 SYDVKM.

The chain employs TRBV4-1 and TRBJ1-1; D may be TRBD1 (5 bases). V gave up 1 base and J gave up 0 bases, with 18 bases separating them. Per germline, CDR1 MGHRA and CDR2 YSYEKL. The CDR3 has 18 residues. The CDR3 is CASSQVDSVGDLNTEAFF. The CDR3 DNA sequence: TGCGCCAGCAGCCAAGTAGACAGTGTAGGGGATCTGAACACTGAAGCTTTCTTT.

The rearrangement uses TRBV28 and TRBJ1-2, with D perhaps TRBD1 (5 bases). CDR1 is MDHEN, CDR2 SYDVKM, per germline. V was clipped by 5 bases and J by 4 bases, with 8 bases between them. This CDR3 contains 12 residues. This CDR3 reads CASSPGFYGYTF. CDR3 sequence (DNA): TGTGCCAGCAGTCCAGGGTTCTATGGCTACACCTTC.

The chain is built from TRBV27 and TRBJ1-1; a possible D gene is TRBD1 (5 bases). Germline-derived CDR1 and CDR2 are MNHEY and SMNVEV (reference sequence). This CDR3 is built from 17 residues. The V end was cut by 2 bases, the J end by 4 bases, with 20 bases between. The CDR3 spells CASSLAWQGGVGTEAFF. CDR3 DNA: TGTGCCAGCAGTTTAGCTTGGCAGGGAGGAGTAGGCACTGAAGCTTTCTTT.

J is TRBJ2-4 and V is TRBV15; D possibly corresponds to TRBD2 (6 bases). V lost 3 bases and J lost 6, with 15 bases in between. Germline lookup yields CDR1 LNHNV and CDR2 YYDKDF (reference sequence). This CDR3 has 15 residues. In DNA form, the CDR3 reads TGTGCCACCAGCAGCGATCTGGGGCGGGGAAACATTCAGTACTTC. Protein sequence: CATSSDLGRGNIQYF.

The rearrangement links TRBV28 to TRBJ1-2, with TRBD1 matching over 7 bases. This CDR3 contains 15 residues. V was pared by 6 bases and J by 4 bases, with 11 bases of the junction left unmatched. Germline CDR1 is MDHEN and CDR2 is SYDVKM. CDR3 loop: CASSRTGQASYGYTF. The CDR3 nucleotides read TGTGCCAGCAGCCGTACTGGACAGGCGTCCTATGGCTACACCTTC.

The V and J genes are TRBV5-5 and TRBJ2-7; 9 nucleotides match TRBD1. In germline, CDR1 is SGHKS, CDR2 YYEKEE (reference sequence). V shed 1 base and J 5 bases; nucleotides not matched to a gene: 7. The CDR3 totals 15 residues. The CDR3 nucleotides are TGTGCCAGCAGCTTGATTGGGACAGGGCGTAACGAGCAGTACTTC. It specifies CASSLIGTGRNEQYF.

The chain employs TRBV7-7 and TRBJ2-5; 13 bases fit TRBD2. Trimming at V came to 5 bases and at J to 5 bases, leaving 8 bases not matched to a gene. CDR3 size: 16 residues. The V gene's germline CDR1 is SSHAT and CDR2 FNYEAQ (reference sequence). In DNA form, the CDR3 reads TGTGCCAGCAGCCCCGCCCGGACTAGCGGGGGTGAGACCCAGTACTTC. This translates into CASSPARTSGGETQYF.

V and J are TRBV4-3 and TRBJ2-5, with a tentative D call TRBD1 (6 bases). Trimming removed 2 bases at V and 5 bases at J, with 21 bases between. The germline V gene has CDR1 LGHNA and CDR2 YSLEER. This CDR3 has 17 amino acids. The CDR3 DNA follows: TGCGCCAGCAGCCAATCCCAGGGGCGTGAGATAATGGAGACCCAGTACTTC. Translated: CASSQSQGREIMETQYF.

The genes are TRBV19 and TRBJ1-1; D perhaps matches TRBD1 (5 bases). V gave up 3 bases and J gave up 0 bases, with 11 bases separating them. The CDR3 has 15 amino acids. Germline CDR1 is LNHDA and CDR2 is SQIVND (reference sequence). Here the CDR3 reads CASSIGGRVNTEAFF. The CDR3 DNA reads TGTGCCAGTAGTATCGGCGGCAGGGTGAACACTGAAGCTTTCTTT.

The chain joins TRBV18 to TRBJ1-6; 9 bases agree with TRBD1. V trimming: 4 bases; J trimming: 7 bases; junction bases outside the gene matches: 2. The CDR3 totals 14 residues. The V gene's germline CDR1 is KGHSH and CDR2 LQKENI. The DNA of the CDR3 is TGTGCCAGCTCACAGGACAGGGGAAATTCACCCCTCCACTTT. Its protein product is CASSQDRGNSPLHF.

V gene TRBV5-1 combines with J gene TRBJ1-3, with D maybe TRBD1 (5 bases). CDR3 length equals 16 residues. The germline V gene encodes CDR1 SGHRS and CDR2 YFSETQ. With 4 bases removed from V and 0 bases from J, the gap between germline ends came to 14 bases. This CDR3 reads CASSEQGINSGNTIYF. The CDR3 nucleotides read TGCGCCAGCAGCGAGCAGGGAATAAACTCTGGAAACACCATATATTTT.

Written as DNA, the CDR3 is TGTGCCAGCAGTTTACGGCGGGGAGGCCTGAGGGAGACCCAGTACTTC. Translating it yields CASSLRRGGLRETQYF. V gene TRBV28 combines with J gene TRBJ2-5, with a weak D call TRBD2 (6 bases). V was trimmed by 2 bases and J by 5 bases, leaving 18 bases between them. Germline V gives CDR1 MDHEN, CDR2 SYDVKM. The CDR3 runs 16 residues.

The gene calls are TRBV28 and TRBJ2-7; TRBD2 matches 11 bases. V was clipped by 3 bases and J by 2 bases; unmatched bases: 3. There are 15 residues in the CDR3. Looked up from germline, CDR1 is MDHEN and CDR2 is SYDVKM. CDR3 amino acids: CASSFLGLAAYEQYF. As DNA, the CDR3 is TGTGCCAGCAGTTTTCTGGGACTAGCGGCCTACGAGCAGTACTTC.

The chain couples TRBV5-1 to TRBJ2-5, with 8 bases matching TRBD1. The CDR3 loop spans 15 amino acids. V was pared by 4 bases and J by 1 base, with 6 bases of the junction left unmatched. Germline V gives CDR1 SGHRS, CDR2 YFSETQ. CDR3 nucleotides: TGCGCCAGCAGCCTTTGGACAGGGAGCCAAGAGACCCAGTACTTC. It is translated as CASSLWTGSQETQYF.

The rearrangement uses TRBV25-1 and TRBJ2-3; a weak D match, TRBD2 (7 bases). This CDR3 region has 15 residues. The V and J ends lost 4 bases and 0 bases respectively, with 11 bases between them. Germline V gene sequence: CDR1 MGHDK, CDR2 SYGVNS. CDR3 bases: TGTGCCAGCAGTGGTCGCGGGGGCAGCACAGATACGCAGTATTTT. This sequence encodes CASSGRGGSTDTQYF.

The rearrangement links TRBV28 to TRBJ2-7; TRBD1 matches 9 bases. This CDR3 has 16 residues. V shed 6 bases, J shed 1 base, and the junction held 10 bases outside the gene matches. CDR1 and CDR2 from the germline V gene are MDHEN and SYDVKM. CDR3 sequence: CASSSTSDRGSYEQYF. CDR3 sequence (DNA): TGTGCCAGCAGCTCAACGTCGGACAGGGGATCCTACGAGCAGTACTTC.